The count of the clone carrying this T cell receptor beta chain is one. The germline CDR1 and CDR2 sequences are SEHNR and FQNEAQ (reference sequence). Trimming removed 5 bases from V and 5 bases from J, with 15 bases in between. The CDR3 length is 15 residues. The data were produced by immunoSEQ multiplex PCR, yet TCRdb's version contains in-frame clones alone and is incomplete. Counted here are 250,000 to 300,000 clones, approximately 90% occurring once; the ten biggest clones make up 2%. This sample stems from a study of blood T cell repertoires in COVID-19. The sequence derives from a woman aged 55 to 70 in a cohort exposed to, infected with or recovered from COVID-19 (not recorded which). This rearrangement joins TRBV7-9 to TRBJ2-2; TRBD1 is a possible D gene (6 bases). The sample was PBMCs or T cells enriched from blood (not recorded which). CDR3 nucleotides: TGTGCCAGCAGCCCGGCAGGGGATGGAACCGGGGAGCTGTTTTTT. This translates into CASSPAGDGTGELFF.